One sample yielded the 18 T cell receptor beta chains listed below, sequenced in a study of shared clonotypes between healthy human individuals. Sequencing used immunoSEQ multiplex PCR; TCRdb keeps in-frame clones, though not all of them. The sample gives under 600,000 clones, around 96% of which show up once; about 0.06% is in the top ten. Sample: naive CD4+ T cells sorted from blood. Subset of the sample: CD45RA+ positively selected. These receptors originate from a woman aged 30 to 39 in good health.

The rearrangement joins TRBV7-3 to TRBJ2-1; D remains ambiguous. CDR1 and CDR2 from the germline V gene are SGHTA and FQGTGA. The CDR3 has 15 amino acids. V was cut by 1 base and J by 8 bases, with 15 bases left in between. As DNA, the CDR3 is TGTGCCAGCAGCTTAAAGGCCGCCCGGCCCGATGAGCAGTTCTTC. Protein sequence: CASSLKAARPDEQFF.

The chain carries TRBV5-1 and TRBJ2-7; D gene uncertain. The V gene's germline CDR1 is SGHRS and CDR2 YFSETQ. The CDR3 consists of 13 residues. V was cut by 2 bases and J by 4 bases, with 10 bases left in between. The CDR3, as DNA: TGCGCCAGCAGCTTTGCGGACCCTTACGAGCAGTACTTC. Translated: CASSFADPYEQYF.

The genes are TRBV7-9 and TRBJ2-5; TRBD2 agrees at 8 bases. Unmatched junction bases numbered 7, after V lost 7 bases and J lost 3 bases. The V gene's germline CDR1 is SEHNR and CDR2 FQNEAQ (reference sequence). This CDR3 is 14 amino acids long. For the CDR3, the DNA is TGTGCCAGCAAAGATTTAGCGGGGAAAGAGACCCAGTACTTC. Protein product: CASKDLAGKETQYF. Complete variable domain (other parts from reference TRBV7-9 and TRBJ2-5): DTGVSQNPRHKITKRGQNVTFRCDPISEHNRLYWYRQTLGQGPEFLTYFQNEAQLEKSRLLSDRFSAERPKGSFSTLEIQRTEQGDSAMYLCASKDLAGKETQYFGPGTRLLVL.

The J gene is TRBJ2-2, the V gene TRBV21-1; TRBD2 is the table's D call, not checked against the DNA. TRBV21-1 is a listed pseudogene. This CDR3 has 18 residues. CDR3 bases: TGTGCCAGCAGCAATGCTAGCGGGAGGGCTGGGAGCACCGGGGAGCTGTTTTTT. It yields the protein CASSNASGRAGSTGELFF.

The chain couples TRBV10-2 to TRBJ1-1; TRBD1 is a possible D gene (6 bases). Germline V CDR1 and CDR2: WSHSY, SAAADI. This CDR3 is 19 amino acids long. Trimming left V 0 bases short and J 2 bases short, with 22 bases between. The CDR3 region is CASSESSGFGGRVNTEAFF. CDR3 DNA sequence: TGCGCCAGCAGTGAGTCGAGCGGGTTTGGGGGCCGAGTTAACACTGAAGCTTTCTTT.

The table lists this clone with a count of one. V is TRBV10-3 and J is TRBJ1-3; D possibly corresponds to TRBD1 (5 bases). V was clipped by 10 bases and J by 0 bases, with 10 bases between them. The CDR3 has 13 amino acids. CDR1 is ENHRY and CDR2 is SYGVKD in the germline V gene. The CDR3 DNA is TGTGCCACCGGCGGGGGCTCTGGAAACACCATATATTTT. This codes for CATGGGSGNTIYF.

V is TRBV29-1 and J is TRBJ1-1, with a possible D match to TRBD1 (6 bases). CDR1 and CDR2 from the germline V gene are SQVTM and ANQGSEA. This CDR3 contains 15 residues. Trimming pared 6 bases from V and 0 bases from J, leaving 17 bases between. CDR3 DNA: TGCAGCGTGAAAGAACCGACAGGCATGAACACTGAAGCTTTCTTT. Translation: CSVKEPTGMNTEAFF.

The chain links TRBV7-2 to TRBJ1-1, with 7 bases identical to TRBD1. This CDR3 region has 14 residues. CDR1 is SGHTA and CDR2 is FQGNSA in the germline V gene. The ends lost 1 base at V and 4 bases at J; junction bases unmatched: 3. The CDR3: CASSLEGGITEAFF. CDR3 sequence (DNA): TGTGCCAGCAGCTTAGAAGGGGGCATCACTGAAGCTTTCTTT.

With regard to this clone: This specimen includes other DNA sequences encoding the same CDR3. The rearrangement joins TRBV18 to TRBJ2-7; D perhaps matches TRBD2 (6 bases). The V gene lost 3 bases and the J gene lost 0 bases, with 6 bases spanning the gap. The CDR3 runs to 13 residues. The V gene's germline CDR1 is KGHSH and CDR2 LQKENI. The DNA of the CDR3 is TGTGCCAGCTCACCGACTAGCTCCTACGAGCAGTACTTC. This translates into CASSPTSSYEQYF.

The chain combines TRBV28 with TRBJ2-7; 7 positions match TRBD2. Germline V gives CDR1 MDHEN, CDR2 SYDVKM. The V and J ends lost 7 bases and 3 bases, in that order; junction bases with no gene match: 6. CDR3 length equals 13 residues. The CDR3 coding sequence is TGTGCCAGCACCTTAAGCGGGAACTACGAGCAGTACTTC. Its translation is CASTLSGNYEQYF.

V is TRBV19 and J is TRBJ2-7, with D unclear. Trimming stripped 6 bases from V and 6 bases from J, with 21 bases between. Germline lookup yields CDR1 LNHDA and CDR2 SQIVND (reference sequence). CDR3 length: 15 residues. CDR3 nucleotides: TGTGCCAGTAGCTCCCTCAAGGTGGAACCGGGCGAGCAGTACTTC. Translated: CASSSLKVEPGEQYF.

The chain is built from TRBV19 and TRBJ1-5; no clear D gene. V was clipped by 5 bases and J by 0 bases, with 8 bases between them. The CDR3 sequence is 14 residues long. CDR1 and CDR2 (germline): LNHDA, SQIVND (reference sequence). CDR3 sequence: CASSAPVSNQPQHF. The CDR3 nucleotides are TGTGCCAGTAGTGCCCCCGTTAGCAATCAGCCCCAGCATTTT.

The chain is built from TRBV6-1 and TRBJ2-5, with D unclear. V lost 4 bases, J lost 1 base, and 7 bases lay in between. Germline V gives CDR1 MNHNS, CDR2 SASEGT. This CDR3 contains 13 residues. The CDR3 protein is CASSAQFQETQYF. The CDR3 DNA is TGTGCCAGCAGTGCACAATTCCAAGAGACCCAGTACTTC.

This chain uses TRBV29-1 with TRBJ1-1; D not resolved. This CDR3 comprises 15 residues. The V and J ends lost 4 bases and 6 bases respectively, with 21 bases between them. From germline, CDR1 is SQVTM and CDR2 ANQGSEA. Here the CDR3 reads CSVGGLEGRAAEAFF. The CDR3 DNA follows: TGCAGCGTTGGGGGATTAGAGGGAAGAGCGGCTGAAGCTTTCTTT.

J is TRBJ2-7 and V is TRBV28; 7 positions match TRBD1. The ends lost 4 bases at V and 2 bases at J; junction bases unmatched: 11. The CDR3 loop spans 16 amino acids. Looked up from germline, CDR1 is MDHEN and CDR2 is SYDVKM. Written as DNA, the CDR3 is TGTGCCAGCAGTTCACTCCGACAGGGACCTCCCTACGAGCAGTACTTC. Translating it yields CASSSLRQGPPYEQYF.

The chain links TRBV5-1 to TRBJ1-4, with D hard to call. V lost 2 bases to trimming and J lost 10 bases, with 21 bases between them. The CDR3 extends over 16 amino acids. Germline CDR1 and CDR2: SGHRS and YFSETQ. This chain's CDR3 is CASSFLSGRTLAKLFF. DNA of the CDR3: TGCGCCAGCAGCTTCCTTTCGGGCAGGACGCTCGCAAAACTGTTTTTT.

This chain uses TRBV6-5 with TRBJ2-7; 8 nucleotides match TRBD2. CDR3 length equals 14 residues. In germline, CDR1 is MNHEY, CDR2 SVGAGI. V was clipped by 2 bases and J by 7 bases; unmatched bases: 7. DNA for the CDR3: TGTGCCAGCAGTTACGGCGGGGGGAAGGAGGAGCAGTACTTC. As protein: CASSYGGGKEEQYF.

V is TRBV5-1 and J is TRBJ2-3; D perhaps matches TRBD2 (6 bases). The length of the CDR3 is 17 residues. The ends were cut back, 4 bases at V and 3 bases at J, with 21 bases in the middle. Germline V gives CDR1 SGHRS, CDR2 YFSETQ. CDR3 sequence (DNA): TGCGCCAGCAGCGTCCTAAACCGGGGGATCGGGACAGATACGCAGTATTTT. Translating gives CASSVLNRGIGTDTQYF.